These 17 T cell receptor beta chains were all obtained from the same sample, sequenced in a study of blood T cell repertoires in COVID-19. Using immunoSEQ multiplex PCR, the repertoire was profiled, and TCRdb retains in-frame clones only, with some absent. The table has around 190,000 clones, roughly nine tenths seen once; the top ten hold about a fifth. Sample: peripheral blood. These receptors were taken from a man between 70 and 80 years old with active or convalescent COVID-19.

This chain uses TRBV19 with TRBJ1-4; 7 bases are a match to TRBD1. Germline V lookup: CDR1 LNHDA, CDR2 SQIVND (reference sequence). This CDR3 comprises 12 residues. The ends lost 6 bases at V and 11 bases at J; junction bases unmatched: 6. The CDR3 loop reads CASSPDRVKLFF. The CDR3 coding sequence is TGTGCCAGTAGCCCCGACAGGGTTAAACTGTTTTTT. The full variable domain, with the rest looked up from reference TRBV19 and TRBJ1-4, is DGGITQSPKYLFRKEGQNVTLSCEQNLNHDAMYWYRQDPGQGLRLIYYSQIVNDFQKGDIAEGYSVSREKKESFPLTVTSAQKNPTAFYLCASSPDRVKLFFGSGTQLSVL.

This clone came up once. The chain carries TRBV6-4 and TRBJ2-1; D gene uncertain. CDR1 and CDR2 from the germline V gene are MRHNA and SNTAGT. Trimming removed 6 bases from V and 8 bases from J, with 14 bases in between. The CDR3 runs to 13 residues. CDR3: CASSPENLDEQFF. The CDR3 DNA sequence: TGTGCCAGCAGCCCCGAGAACTTGGATGAGCAGTTCTTC.

The V call is TRBV30, the J call TRBJ1-2, with TRBD1 as a possible D gene (6 bases). V lost 0 bases and J lost 0, with 8 bases in between. The CDR3 loop spans 14 amino acids. Germline CDR1 reads GTSNPN; CDR2 reads SVGIG (reference sequence). The DNA of the CDR3 is TGTGCCTGGAGTGTACAGGGACCTAACTATGGCTACACCTTC. Residues: CAWSVQGPNYGYTF. The variable domain in full, with the rest retrieved from reference TRBV30 and TRBJ1-2, is SQTIHQWPATLVQPVGSPLSLECTVEGTSNPNLYWYRQAAGRGLQLLFYSVGIGQISSEVPQNLSASRPQDRQFILSSKKLLLSDSGFYLCAWSVQGPNYGYTFGSGTRLTVV.

The V call is TRBV5-4, the J call TRBJ1-4; 8 positions agree with TRBD1. The CDR3 contains 15 residues. From germline, CDR1 is SGHNT and CDR2 YYREEE (reference sequence). The V segment lost 5 bases and the J segment 5 bases; nucleotides outside the gene matches: 8. Here the CDR3 DNA reads TGTGCCAGCAGTAATGGACAGGGAATAAATGAAAAACTGTTTTTT. It codes for CASSNGQGINEKLFF.

The DNA for the CDR3 is TGCAGCTTCTTAATCACCGGGACAGGGCACTCCTACGAGCAGTACTTC. Its protein product is CSFLITGTGHSYEQYF. The V call is TRBV29-1, the J call TRBJ2-7, with 9 bases fitting TRBD1. CDR3 length: 16 amino acids. Germline CDR1 reads SQVTM; CDR2 reads ANQGSEA. The trim removed 8 bases at V and 0 bases at J, leaving 14 bases unmatched.

This clone was observed a handful of times. The J gene is TRBJ1-1, the V gene TRBV19, with unresolved D. The germline V gene has CDR1 LNHDA and CDR2 SQIVND (reference sequence). The CDR3 spans 11 residues. V shed 10 bases and J shed 1 base, with 7 bases lying between them. DNA for the CDR3: TGTGCCACCCAGCGGAACACTGAAGCTTTCTTT. Protein sequence: CATQRNTEAFF.

The chain carries TRBV6-1 and TRBJ2-5; D is uncertain. Trimming removed 0 bases at V and 6 bases at J, with 11 bases between. Germline CDR1 reads MNHNS; CDR2 reads SASEGT. There are 14 residues in the CDR3. CDR3 sequence (DNA): TGTGCCAGCAGTGAAGCTTACAGTCGGAAGACCCAGTACTTC. Residues: CASSEAYSRKTQYF.

This chain joins TRBV30 and TRBJ1-4, with D possibly TRBD1 on 5 matching bases. The CDR3 sequence is 14 residues long. Germline lookup yields CDR1 GTSNPN and CDR2 SVGIG (reference sequence). Trimming took off 2 bases at V and 8 bases at J, with 15 bases between the two ends. CDR3 DNA: TGTGCCTGGAGTCCCCAGGGTTTTGGGGAAAAACTGTTTTTT. Protein product: CAWSPQGFGEKLFF.

The V call is TRBV6-5, the J call TRBJ1-2; D remains ambiguous. Germline CDR1 is MNHEY and CDR2 is SVGAGI. The V end lost 6 bases, the J end lost 8 bases, and 13 bases lay between the germline ends. This CDR3 contains 12 residues. CDR3 DNA: TGTGCCAGCAGCGACACAAACTGGGGCTACACCTTC. It encodes CASSDTNWGYTF.

The gene calls are TRBV10-1 and TRBJ1-1; D is uncertain. The V gene lost 5 bases and the J gene lost 0 bases, with 10 bases spanning the gap. The V gene's germline CDR1 is WNHNN and CDR2 SYGVQD (reference sequence). This CDR3 spans 14 amino acids. The CDR3 DNA follows: TGCGCCAGCAGTTCAGGTACCATGAACACTGAAGCTTTCTTT. The encoded protein is CASSSGTMNTEAFF.

The gene calls are TRBV7-8 and TRBJ1-3; D remains ambiguous. Germline CDR1 SGHVS, CDR2 FQNEAQ. The CDR3 length is 14 residues. V lost 3 bases and J lost 9, with 15 bases in between. The CDR3 sequence is CASSLKTWESTIYF. CDR3 bases: TGTGCCAGCAGCTTGAAGACTTGGGAGTCCACCATATATTTT.

This clone was counted at least ten times. The chain is built from TRBV7-9 and TRBJ1-5; D remains ambiguous. Germline V gene data show CDR1 as SEHNR and CDR2 as FQNEAQ (reference sequence). The CDR3 length is 15 residues. V was clipped by 4 bases and J by 2 bases, with 12 bases between them. DNA of the CDR3: TGTGCCAGCAGCTCTTCGCATGCGGGCAATCAGCCCCAGCATTTT. Translating gives CASSSSHAGNQPQHF.

The sample holds a few counts of this clone. The chain recombines TRBV7-2 with TRBJ1-1, with a weak D call TRBD1 (6 bases). V dropped 0 bases and J dropped 7 bases, with 9 bases sitting between them. The germline CDR1 and CDR2 sequences are SGHTA and FQGNSA. The CDR3 runs to 13 residues. CDR3 protein: CASSLARTVEAFF. Written as DNA, the CDR3 is TGTGCCAGCAGCTTAGCTAGGACAGTTGAAGCTTTCTTT.

The chain is built from TRBV6-6 and TRBJ2-3, with D unresolved. The CDR3 loop spans 16 amino acids. V was shortened by 2 bases and J by 1 base, with 13 bases between the two germline ends. The germline V gene has CDR1 MNHNY and CDR2 SVGAGI (reference sequence). The CDR3 coding sequence is TGTGCCAGCAGTTACCCCCCAGCGAGCCGCACAGATACGCAGTATTTT. Its translation is CASSYPPASRTDTQYF.

J is TRBJ2-1 and V is TRBV6-5; tentative D call: TRBD2 (6 bases). CDR1 and CDR2 (germline): MNHEY, SVGAGI. The CDR3 loop spans 16 amino acids. The ends were cut back, 2 bases at V and 2 bases at J, with 13 bases in the middle. The CDR3 sequence is CASSYDGTRPYNEQFF. DNA of the CDR3: TGTGCCAGCAGTTACGACGGGACTCGCCCCTACAATGAGCAGTTCTTC.

The CDR3 here is CASSLEGSRNQPQHF. The CDR3 bases are TGTGCCAGCAGCTTAGAAGGGAGTCGCAATCAGCCCCAGCATTTT. The chain couples TRBV7-9 to TRBJ1-5; D call uncertain. This CDR3 region has 15 residues. The germline CDR1 and CDR2 sequences are SEHNR and FQNEAQ (reference sequence). V was cut by 1 base and J by 2 bases, with 9 bases left in between.

In its sample, this clone was seen once. The V call is TRBV6-5, the J call TRBJ1-2; TRBD1 matches 9 bases. This CDR3 comprises 13 residues. The V segment lost 8 bases and the J segment 4 bases; nucleotides outside the gene matches: 5. Germline values: CDR1 MNHEY, CDR2 SVGAGI. CDR3 in amino acids: CASEGQGLYGYTF. CDR3 DNA: TGTGCCAGCGAAGGACAGGGGCTCTATGGCTACACCTTC.